The 25 T cell receptor beta chains below were found in one sample sequenced in a study of CD8 T cells in ankylosing spondylitis. Overall study findings and caveats: What seemed typical of ankylosing spondylitis blood was a TCR beta motif built from several highly homologous variants.

TCRdb independently ran MiXCR on the 5' RACE reads; one entry per CDR3 protein. Of 450,000 to 550,000 distinct CDR3 sequences listed, approximately 5% are singletons. Their specific antigens are unknown. Sample: blood, either unsorted or a sorted T cell fraction (not recorded which). These receptors were taken from a male donor with ankylosing spondylitis.

This clonotype was recorded at least ten times. The chain combines TRBV20-1 with TRBJ2-7; D is undetermined. The CDR3 runs 13 residues. CDR1 is DFQATT, CDR2 SNEGSKA, per germline (reference sequence). V lost 2 bases and J lost 0, with 8 bases in between. CDR3 in DNA: TGCAGTGCTAGAAGCCTAGGCTCCTACGAGCAGTACTTC. Translated: CSARSLGSYEQYF.

This clonotype was recorded many times. At one end, the junction sequence differs from germline, possibly due to a read error. The chain has TRBV20-1 and TRBJ2-2, with 9 nucleotides matching TRBD2. In germline, CDR1 is DFQATT, CDR2 SNEGSKA (reference sequence). CDR3 size: 14 residues. The CDR3 protein is CSATSGSATGELFF. As DNA, the CDR3 is TGCAGCGCTACTAGCGGGTCCGCCACCGGGGAGCTGTTTTTT.

The chain is built from TRBV11-1 and TRBJ2-2, with 7 bases lining up with TRBD1. The ends lost 5 bases at V and 9 bases at J; junction bases unmatched: 9. Germline V gene lookup returns CDR1 SGHAT and CDR2 FQDESV (reference sequence). CDR3 length: 14 residues. DNA for the CDR3: TGTGCCAGCAGCAGTTCGGACAGGATCCGGGAGCTGTTTTTT. This encodes CASSSSDRIRELFF.

There are many counts of this clonotype. The chain is built from TRBV7-3 and TRBJ2-3; D remains ambiguous. The length of the CDR3 is 14 residues. Germline assignment: CDR1 SGHTA and CDR2 FQGTGA. Deletions cut 5 bases from V and 2 bases from J, with 11 bases between. CDR3 bases: TGTGCCAGCAGCCTGAGATCTTACACAGATACGCAGTATTTT. It yields the protein CASSLRSYTDTQYF.

This clonotype was counted at least ten times. This chain joins TRBV11-1 and TRBJ2-1; D may be TRBD2 (5 bases). Trimming cost V 4 bases and J 7 bases, with 23 bases left between them. Germline values: CDR1 SGHAT, CDR2 FQDESV (reference sequence). The CDR3 has 17 amino acids. Here the CDR3 reads CASSSLEARAPSNEQFF. In DNA form, the CDR3 reads TGTGCCAGCAGCTCCCTAGAGGCGCGGGCACCCTCGAATGAGCAGTTCTTC.

The V and J genes are TRBV18 and TRBJ2-1; 7 positions match TRBD2. With 4 bases clipped from V and 4 bases from J, the junction kept 7 bases outside the gene matches. The CDR3 runs to 15 residues. Germline V gene lookup returns CDR1 KGHSH and CDR2 LQKENI. The CDR3, as DNA: TGTGCCAGCTCACTTTCGAGCGGGGCTTACAATGAGCAGTTCTTC. Its protein product is CASSLSSGAYNEQFF.

The J gene is TRBJ2-7, the V gene TRBV11-2; 12 bases are shared with TRBD2. Germline V CDR1 and CDR2: SGHAT, FQNNGV. V lost 4 bases to trimming and J lost 3 bases; unmatched junction nucleotides: 13. The CDR3 has 18 residues. CDR3 bases: TGTGCCAGCAGCTCTAAACCTAGCGGGAGGGCCAAACTCTACGAGCAGTACTTC. Encoded protein: CASSSKPSGRAKLYEQYF.

This clonotype was observed a handful of times. The rearrangement joins TRBV11-3 to TRBJ2-7; 7 positions agree with TRBD1. CDR1 is SGHNT and CDR2 is YENEEA in the germline V gene. This CDR3 spans 13 amino acids. V lost 4 bases, J lost 6 bases, and 6 bases stayed unmatched. CDR3 bases: TGTGCCAGCAGCTCTCGGACAGGAACCGAGCAGTACTTC. Its translation: CASSSRTGTEQYF.

This clonotype was observed at least ten times. This rearrangement joins TRBV10-1 to TRBJ2-1; 7 bases agree with TRBD2. This CDR3 contains 17 residues. Germline trimming cut 3 bases from V and 0 bases from J; bases unmatched to any gene: 8. Germline assignment: CDR1 WNHNN and CDR2 SYGVQD (reference sequence). The CDR3 DNA follows: TGCGCCAGCAGTGAATCCCGGGGGGAGATCTCCTACAATGAGCAGTTCTTC. Its translation: CASSESRGEISYNEQFF.

Ten or more counts support this clonotype. The genes are TRBV7-8 and TRBJ2-3; D is ambiguous. The CDR3 length is 17 residues. Trimming took 1 base from V and 1 from J, leaving 15 bases between them. Germline CDR1 and CDR2: SGHVS and FQNEAQ. The CDR3 here is CASSLGFTTRGTDTQYF. In DNA, the CDR3 is TGTGCCAGCAGCTTAGGATTTACGACTCGGGGCACAGATACGCAGTATTTT.

This clonotype was recorded many times. V is TRBV20-1 and J is TRBJ2-2; D remains unclear. V lost 6 bases and J 1 base, leaving 9 bases between the germline ends. Germline CDR1 DFQATT, CDR2 SNEGSKA (reference sequence). The CDR3 is made up of 13 amino acids. The DNA for the CDR3 is TGCAGTGCCAGGTGGGAGAACACCGGGGAGCTGTTTTTT. Its protein is CSARWENTGELFF.

There are many counts of this clonotype. The rearrangement uses TRBV7-3 and TRBJ2-3, with D tentatively TRBD2 (6 bases). This CDR3 contains 12 residues. V dropped 5 bases and J dropped 8 bases, with 11 bases sitting between them. CDR1 is SGHTA, CDR2 FQGTGA, per germline. CDR3 coding DNA: TGTGCCAGCAGCACGCAGGGAGGTACGCAGTATTTT. This gives the protein CASSTQGGTQYF.

The rearrangement uses TRBV4-2 and TRBJ2-3, with TRBD2 matching over 9 bases. The V segment lost 4 bases and the J segment 0 bases; nucleotides outside the gene matches: 5. The V gene's germline CDR1 is LGHNA and CDR2 YNFKEQ. The CDR3 is 16 residues long. The CDR3 spells CASSPERGDSTDTQYF. In nucleotides, the CDR3 is TGTGCCAGCAGCCCCGAGCGGGGGGATAGCACAGATACGCAGTATTTT.

This clonotype appeared many times. CDR3 sequence: CAISDRGISYNEQFF. As DNA, the CDR3 is TGTGCCATCAGTGATCGGGGTATCTCCTACAATGAGCAGTTCTTC. The chain employs TRBV10-3 and TRBJ2-1; perhaps TRBD2 as D (5 bases). The CDR3 runs to 15 residues. Trimming removed 3 bases at V and 0 bases at J, with 9 bases between. Germline values: CDR1 ENHRY, CDR2 SYGVKD.

This clonotype was picked up many times. The chain uses TRBV12-3 or TRBV12-4 and TRBJ2-1, with 9 bases fitting TRBD2. This CDR3 has 18 residues. With 7 bases clipped from V and 2 bases from J, the junction kept 15 bases outside the gene matches. This CDR3 reads CASTGPGVAGVTYNEQFF. The DNA of the CDR3 is TGTGCCAGCACCGGTCCGGGGGTAGCGGGAGTGACCTACAATGAGCAGTTCTTC.

This clonotype was found many times. The chain links TRBV20-1 to TRBJ2-7; 7 positions agree with TRBD2. Germline CDR1 DFQATT, CDR2 SNEGSKA (reference sequence). CDR3 length equals 15 residues. With V trimmed by 7 bases and J by 2 bases, 14 bases remained unmatched. In DNA form, the CDR3 reads TGCAGTGGGAGAGCGGGACCCAAGAACCCCTACGAGCAGTACTTC. It is translated as CSGRAGPKNPYEQYF.

This clonotype was seen ten or more times. The rearrangement links TRBV7-2 to TRBJ2-3, with a possible D match to TRBD2 (6 bases). In germline, CDR1 is SGHTA, CDR2 FQGNSA. The ends were cut back, 2 bases at V and 2 bases at J, with 17 bases in the middle. The CDR3 has 17 residues. CDR3 nucleotide sequence: TGTGCCAGCAGCTTACAGGAACCGGCGGGACCCACAGATACGCAGTATTTT. It codes for CASSLQEPAGPTDTQYF.

This clonotype was seen many times. The V call is TRBV7-9, the J call TRBJ2-5; D is unresolved. This CDR3 spans 13 amino acids. CDR1 is SEHNR, CDR2 FQNEAQ, per germline (reference sequence). V was cut by 2 bases and J by 5 bases, with 9 bases left in between. The CDR3 loop is CASSLFAEETQYF. The CDR3 DNA reads TGTGCCAGCAGCTTATTCGCGGAGGAGACCCAGTACTTC.

This clonotype was counted ten times or more. The chain couples TRBV4-3 to TRBJ2-7, with 8 bases that match TRBD2. This CDR3 has 15 amino acids. V lost 4 bases, J lost 0 bases, and 5 bases stayed unmatched. The germline V gene encodes CDR1 LGHNA and CDR2 YSLEER. The CDR3 coding sequence is TGCGCCAGCAGCCGACAAAGCGGGAGCTCCTACGAGCAGTACTTC. This codes for CASSRQSGSSYEQYF.

This clonotype has ten or more counts. The genes are TRBV5-1 and TRBJ2-3; D unresolved. Germline assignment: CDR1 SGHRS and CDR2 YFSETQ. The CDR3 has 13 residues. V lost 6 bases to trimming and J lost 4 bases, with 12 bases between them. The CDR3 DNA sequence: TGCGCCAGCAAATACGTCGGTGCAGATACGCAGTATTTT. This encodes CASKYVGADTQYF.

This clonotype has only a few counts. The chain has TRBV5-5 and TRBJ1-2; D is unclear. Trimming cost V 4 bases and J 2 bases, with 18 bases left between them. The CDR3 has 16 residues. Germline values: CDR1 SGHKS, CDR2 YYEKEE (reference sequence). In nucleotides, the CDR3 is TGTGCCAGCAGCCCTCGGGCCGCTACGAGGAACTATGGCTACACCTTC. It yields the protein CASSPRAATRNYGYTF.

The table lists this clonotype with many counts. The rearrangement uses TRBV25-1 and TRBJ2-2, with 7 bases fitting TRBD1. V trimming: 5 bases; J trimming: 2 bases; junction bases outside the gene matches: 5. Germline V gives CDR1 MGHDK, CDR2 SYGVNS. The CDR3 extends over 15 amino acids. CDR3: CASSKAGGNTGELFF. CDR3 sequence (DNA): TGTGCCAGCAGTAAGGCAGGGGGAAACACCGGGGAGCTGTTTTTT.

In this sample, this clonotype turned up many times. The V and J genes are TRBV7-9 and TRBJ1-4; D perhaps matches TRBD1 (5 bases). V lost 3 bases to trimming and J lost 8 bases, with 10 bases between them. The germline V gene has CDR1 SEHNR and CDR2 FQNEAQ (reference sequence). This CDR3 has 13 amino acids. The CDR3 loop reads CASSFVEGEKLFF. DNA of the CDR3: TGTGCCAGCAGCTTCGTTGAGGGGGAAAAACTGTTTTTT.

The genes are TRBV19 and TRBJ1-2; unclear D gene. V lost 3 bases and J 7 bases, leaving 9 bases between the germline ends. The CDR3 is made up of 12 amino acids. The germline CDR1 and CDR2 sequences are LNHDA and SQIVND (reference sequence). The CDR3 nucleotides read TGTGCCAGTAGTATGCGAGCGCTTGGCTACACCTTC. This sequence encodes CASSMRALGYTF.

There are many counts of this clonotype. The chain links TRBV4-2 to TRBJ1-6; D possibly corresponds to TRBD1 (5 bases). The V gene's germline CDR1 is LGHNA and CDR2 YNFKEQ. This CDR3 has 17 amino acids. V was pared by 2 bases and J by 14 bases, with 25 bases between. CDR3 nucleotide sequence: TGTGCCAGCAGCCAAAATCGCCGGGACCTCATTCTTGGGGCCCTCCACTTT. Its translation is CASSQNRRDLILGALHF.